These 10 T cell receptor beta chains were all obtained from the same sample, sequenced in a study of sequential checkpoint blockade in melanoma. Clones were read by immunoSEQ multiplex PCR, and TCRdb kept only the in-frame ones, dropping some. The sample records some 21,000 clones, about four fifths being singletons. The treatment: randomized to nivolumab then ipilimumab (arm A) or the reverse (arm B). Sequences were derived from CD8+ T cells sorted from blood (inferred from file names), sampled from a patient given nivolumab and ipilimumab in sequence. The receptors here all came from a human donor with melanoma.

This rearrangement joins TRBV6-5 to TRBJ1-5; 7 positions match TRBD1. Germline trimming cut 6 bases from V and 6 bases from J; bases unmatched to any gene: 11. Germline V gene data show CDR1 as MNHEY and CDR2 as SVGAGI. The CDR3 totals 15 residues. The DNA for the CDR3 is TGTGCCAGCAGGCCTTCGACAGGGACCGTTCAGCCCCAGCATTTT. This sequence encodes CASRPSTGTVQPQHF.

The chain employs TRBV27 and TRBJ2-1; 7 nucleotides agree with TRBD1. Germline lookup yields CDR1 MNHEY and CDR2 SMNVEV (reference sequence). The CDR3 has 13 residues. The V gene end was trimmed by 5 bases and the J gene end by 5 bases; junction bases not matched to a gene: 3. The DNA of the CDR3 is TGTGCCAGCAGTGCACAGGGGAACAATGAGCAGTTCTTC. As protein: CASSAQGNNEQFF.

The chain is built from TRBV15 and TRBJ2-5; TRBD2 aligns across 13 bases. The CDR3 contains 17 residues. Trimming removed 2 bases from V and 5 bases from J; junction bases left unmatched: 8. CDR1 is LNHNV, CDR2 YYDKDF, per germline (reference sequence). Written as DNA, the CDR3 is TGTGCCACCAGCAGATTAGGACTAGCGGGAGAGGAGGAGACCCAGTACTTC. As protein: CATSRLGLAGEEETQYF.

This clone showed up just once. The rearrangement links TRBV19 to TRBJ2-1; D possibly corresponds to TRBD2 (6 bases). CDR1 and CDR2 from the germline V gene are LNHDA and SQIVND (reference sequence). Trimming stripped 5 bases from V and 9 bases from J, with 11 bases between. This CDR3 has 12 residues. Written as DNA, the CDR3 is TGTGCCAGTAGTGCCGGGAGAGGTGAGCAGTTCTTC. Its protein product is CASSAGRGEQFF.

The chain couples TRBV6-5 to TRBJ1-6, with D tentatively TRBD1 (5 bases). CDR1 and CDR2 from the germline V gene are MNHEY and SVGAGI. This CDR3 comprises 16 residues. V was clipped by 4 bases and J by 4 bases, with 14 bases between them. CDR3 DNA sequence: TGTGCCAGCAGTTCCTCCCCAGGGTTTTATAATTCACCCCTCCACTTT. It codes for CASSSSPGFYNSPLHF.

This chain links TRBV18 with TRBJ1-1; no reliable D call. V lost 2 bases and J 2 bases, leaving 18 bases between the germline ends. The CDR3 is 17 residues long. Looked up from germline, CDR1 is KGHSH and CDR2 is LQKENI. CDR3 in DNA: TGTGCCAGCTCACCATGGTCCACGAGAACTATAAACACTGAAGCTTTCTTT. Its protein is CASSPWSTRTINTEAFF.

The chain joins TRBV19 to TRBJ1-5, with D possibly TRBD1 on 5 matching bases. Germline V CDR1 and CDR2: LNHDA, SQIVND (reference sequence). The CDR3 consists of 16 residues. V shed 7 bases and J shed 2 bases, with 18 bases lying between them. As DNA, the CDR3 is TGTGCCAGTAAGGGCAGGGAAGGTTTTGGCAATCAGCCCCAGCATTTT. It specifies CASKGREGFGNQPQHF.

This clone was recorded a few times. The CDR3 DNA is TGTGCCAGCAGCGTAGATGGGACAGGACAATACGAGCAGTACTTC. The encoded protein is CASSVDGTGQYEQYF. The rearrangement joins TRBV9 to TRBJ2-7; 8 bases are a match to TRBD1. Germline V gives CDR1 SGDLS, CDR2 YYNGEE. The junction had 6 bases not matched to a gene; V was cut back by 0 bases and J by 4 bases. This CDR3 is built from 15 residues.

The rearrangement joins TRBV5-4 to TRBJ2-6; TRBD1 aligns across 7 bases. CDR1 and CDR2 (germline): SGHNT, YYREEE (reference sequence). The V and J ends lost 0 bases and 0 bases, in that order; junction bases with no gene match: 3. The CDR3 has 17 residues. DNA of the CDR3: TGTGCCAGCAGCTTGGGACAGGGAATCTCTGGGGCCAACGTCCTGACTTTC. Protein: CASSLGQGISGANVLTF. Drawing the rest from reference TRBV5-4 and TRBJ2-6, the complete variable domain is ETGVTQSPTHLIKTRGQQVTLRCSSQSGHNTVSWYQQALGQGPQFIFQYYREEENGRGNFPPRFSGLQFPNYSSELNVNALELDDSALYLCASSLGQGISGANVLTFGAGSRLTVL.

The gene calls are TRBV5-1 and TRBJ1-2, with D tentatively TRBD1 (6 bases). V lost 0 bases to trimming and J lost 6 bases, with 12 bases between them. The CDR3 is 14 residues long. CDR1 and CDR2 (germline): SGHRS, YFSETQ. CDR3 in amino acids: CASSLGQGIDGYTF. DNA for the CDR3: TGCGCCAGCAGCTTGGGGCAGGGGATAGATGGCTACACCTTC.